This T cell receptor (beta chain) was recovered during a study of blood T cell repertoires in COVID-19 (dated by TCRdb to about 2020). Background on the whole study: Samples covering the acute and convalescent phases of COVID-19 were provided by collaborators in the United States, Italy and Spain. The material from the prospective study consisted of cDNA or gDNA derived from T cells, B-cell-depleted T cells, or PBMCs. The dataset comprised deeply sampled blood TCRbeta repertoires from subjects exposed to, actively infected with, or recovered from COVID-19. The repertoires were released in a freely available public database meant as a resource for research on the immune response to SARS-CoV-2. Samples were obtained from the ongoing ImmuneRACE study (first 160 participants) and from 1,000 to 1,500 subjects provided by 6 global collaborators. The sample metadata nearly always contained a de-identified subject ID, COVID-19 status, age in years and sex. HLA class I and class II types, where available, came from metadata supplied by the sample provider rather than from assay-based typing.

On this clone: Its antigen remains undetermined. No base quality information exists; no much larger clone differs at one position.

TCRbeta CDR3 regions were amplified from genomic DNA using the immunoSEQ Assay, a bias-controlled multiplex PCR. On the authors' methods: The number of nucleated cells in each sample was estimated from the amplification of reference gene primers within the assay. To quantify the absolute abundance of each unique TCRbeta CDR3 rearrangement, sequence reads were collapsed and filtered. For each sample, productive Simpson clonality was calculated as the square root of Simpson's diversity index over productive rearrangements. Imported from immuneACCESS, the table was reduced by TCRdb to in-frame sequences with V and J called. These copies leave out some clones; in studies compared against another copy, an unresolved V gene accounts for under half, and the cause of the remainder is not known. V, J and clone size reflect that table, while D and trimming were determined from the DNA. The sample contains roughly 260,000 clones, around four fifths of them found a single time. Together, the top ten hold over 3.5% of the sample.

The collaborating institutions used their own protocols to collect whole blood in K2EDTA tubes. Collaborator samples were shipped for TCRbeta analysis as frozen whole blood, isolated PBMCs, or DNA extracted from either sample type. Counted from cysteine to phenylalanine, this CDR3 has 13 amino acids. The retained sequence is limited to the CDR3, 39 bases, with the frame set at the first base. CDR1 ENHRY and CDR2 SYGVKD are derived from the germline V gene. A distance of 7 bases separates the germline ends of V and J, which lose 2 bases and 3 bases respectively. Broad study findings and their caveats: The quantity of clinical and demographic metadata differed by source and by participant and was supplied without curation.

The source material was peripheral blood. The V and J genes are TRBV10-3 and TRBJ1-1, with TRBD1 perhaps the D gene, on 5 matching bases. The TCR sequence derives from a woman in her sixties or seventies with acute or convalescent COVID-19. The CDR3 reads CAISEGAYTEAFF. The DNA sequence is given as TGTGCCATCAGTGAGGGGGCCTACACTGAAGCTTTCTTT.